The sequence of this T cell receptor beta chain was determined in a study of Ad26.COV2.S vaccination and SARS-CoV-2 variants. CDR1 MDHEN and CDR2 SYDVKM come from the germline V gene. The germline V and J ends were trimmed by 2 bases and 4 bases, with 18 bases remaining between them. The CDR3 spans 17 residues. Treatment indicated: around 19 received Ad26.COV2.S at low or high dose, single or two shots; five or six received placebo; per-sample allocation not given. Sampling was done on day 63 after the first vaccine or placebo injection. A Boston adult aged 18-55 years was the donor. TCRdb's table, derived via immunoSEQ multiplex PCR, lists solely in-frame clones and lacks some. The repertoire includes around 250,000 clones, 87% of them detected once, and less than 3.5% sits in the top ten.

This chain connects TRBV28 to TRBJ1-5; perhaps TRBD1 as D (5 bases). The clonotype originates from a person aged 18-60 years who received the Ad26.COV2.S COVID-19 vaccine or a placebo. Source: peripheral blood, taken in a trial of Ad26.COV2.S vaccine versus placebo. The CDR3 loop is CASSLTEGMGWNQPQHF. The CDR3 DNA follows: TGTGCCAGCAGTTTAACGGAGGGGATGGGGTGGAATCAGCCCCAGCATTTT.